Below are 22 T cell receptor beta chains sequenced from a single sample in a study of cytomegalovirus exposure and HLA in healthy donors. It was with 60 Vbeta and 13 Jbeta primers that the PCR ran. Only in-frame clones appear in the TCRdb table, and some are missing; sequencing was by immunoSEQ multiplex PCR. The listing records over 65,000 clones. Specimen: PBMCs. The receptors were gathered from a man aged 25-45 years in good health and CMV-seronegative.

This chain links TRBV5-1 with TRBJ2-3, with 7 bases fitting TRBD1. The CDR3 is 14 residues long. The germline V gene has CDR1 SGHRS and CDR2 YFSETQ. Trimming took 5 bases from V and 5 from J; bases not matched to a gene: 8. The CDR3 DNA follows: TGCGCCAGCAGACCAACGACAGGGATAGATACGCAGTATTTT. Translation gives CASRPTTGIDTQYF.

J is TRBJ2-7 and V is TRBV6-1; 7 positions match TRBD1. CDR1 and CDR2 (germline): MNHNS, SASEGT. This CDR3 is built from 15 residues. V gave up 1 base and J gave up 1 base; unmatched junction bases: 4. The CDR3: CASSEVGGSSYEQYF. The CDR3 DNA reads TGTGCCAGCAGTGAAGTAGGGGGCTCATCCTACGAGCAGTACTTC.

V is TRBV15 and J is TRBJ2-2; 11 bases agree with TRBD2. Germline V gene sequence: CDR1 LNHNV, CDR2 YYDKDF (reference sequence). The CDR3 covers 16 residues. V shed 0 bases, J shed 6 bases, and the junction held 3 bases outside the gene matches. The CDR3 DNA follows: TGTGCCACCAGCAGAGAACTAGCGGGGGCCGCCGGGGAGCTGTTTTTT. Its translation is CATSRELAGAAGELFF.

The chain employs TRBV11-2 and TRBJ2-7; 10 nucleotides match TRBD1. Germline lookup yields CDR1 SGHAT and CDR2 FQNNGV. V dropped 1 base and J dropped 3; count of bases not matched to a gene: 6. CDR3 length: 16 residues. The CDR3 DNA reads TGTGCCAGCAGCTTAGGTGGGACAGGGGTCCACTACGAGCAGTACTTC. This translates into CASSLGGTGVHYEQYF.

The genes are TRBV5-4 and TRBJ2-7; maybe TRBD2 (6 bases). V lost 5 bases, J lost 0 bases, and 15 bases lay in between. Germline V gives CDR1 SGHNT, CDR2 YYREEE (reference sequence). This CDR3 spans 15 amino acids. CDR3 in amino acids: CASRSGGTLSYEQYF. The CDR3 DNA reads TGTGCCAGCAGGTCGGGCGGGACCCTCTCCTACGAGCAGTACTTC.

As DNA, the CDR3 is TGTGCCAGCAGGATCTTAGCGGGAGCCTACAATGAGCAGTTCTTC. Amino acids: CASRILAGAYNEQFF. This chain connects TRBV11-1 to TRBJ2-1; 9 nucleotides match TRBD2. Germline values: CDR1 SGHAT, CDR2 FQDESV (reference sequence). This CDR3 is built from 15 residues. V lost 6 bases to trimming and J lost 2 bases; unmatched junction nucleotides: 5.

The rearrangement uses TRBV9 and TRBJ2-1, with D tentatively TRBD1 (6 bases). The germline V gene has CDR1 SGDLS and CDR2 YYNGEE. The CDR3 spans 15 residues. V lost 7 bases to trimming and J lost 1 base, with 15 bases between them. The DNA of the CDR3 is TGTGCCAGCGGGGGCCGTAGTTTATCCTACAATGAGCAGTTCTTC. Its translation: CASGGRSLSYNEQFF.

The chain recombines TRBV7-8 with TRBJ2-5; D is unresolved. Germline CDR1 reads SGHVS; CDR2 reads FQNEAQ. CDR3 size: 14 residues. Trimming stripped 0 bases from V and 2 bases from J, with 7 bases between. CDR3 amino acids: CASSLASRQETQYF. In DNA, the CDR3 is TGTGCCAGCAGCTTAGCGTCGCGTCAAGAGACCCAGTACTTC.

The V call is TRBV9, the J call TRBJ1-5; D unresolved. The CDR3 consists of 13 residues. Trimming removed 0 bases at V and 7 bases at J, with 8 bases between. Germline V gene lookup returns CDR1 SGDLS and CDR2 YYNGEE. CDR3 nucleotide sequence: TGTGCCAGCAGCGTAGATCGAGGACAGCCCCAGCATTTT. Protein product: CASSVDRGQPQHF. Full variable domain (rest looked up from reference TRBV9 and TRBJ1-5): DSGVTQTPKHLITATGQRVTLRCSPRSGDLSVYWYQQSLDQGLQFLIQYYNGEERAKGNILERFSAQQFPDLHSELNLSSLELGDSALYFCASSVDRGQPQHFGDGTRLSIL.

The chain has TRBV6-5 and TRBJ1-1, with D possibly matching TRBD1 (5 bases). The germline V gene encodes CDR1 MNHEY and CDR2 SVGAGI. This CDR3 comprises 13 residues. V shed 8 bases and J shed 4 bases, with 14 bases lying between them. The CDR3 sequence: CASGRGESTEAFF. Here the CDR3 DNA reads TGTGCCAGCGGGCGGGGGGAAAGCACTGAAGCTTTCTTT.

The rearrangement links TRBV5-1 to TRBJ1-4; 8 bases fit TRBD1. The CDR3 runs 15 residues. Germline trimming cut 3 bases from V and 7 bases from J; bases unmatched to any gene: 8. Germline V CDR1 and CDR2: SGHRS, YFSETQ. The CDR3 DNA reads TGCGCCAGCAGCTCCTCAGGGGGCTCTACTGAAAAACTGTTTTTT. Translating it yields CASSSSGGSTEKLFF.

This sequence joins TRBV18 and TRBJ1-2; 7 positions match TRBD1. Per the germline V gene, CDR1 is KGHSH and CDR2 is LQKENI. The J segment lost 0 bases and the V segment lost 2 bases, leaving 6 bases of the junction unmatched. The CDR3 length is 16 residues. CDR3 protein: CASSPWYGTANYGYTF. The CDR3 DNA reads as TGTGCCAGCTCACCATGGTACGGGACAGCTAACTATGGCTACACCTTC.

The CDR3 loop is CASSEGGRYTF. DNA of the CDR3: TGTGCCAGCAGTGAAGGGGGCCGCTACACCTTC. V gene TRBV6-1 combines with J gene TRBJ1-2; tentatively, D is TRBD1 (5 bases). Trimming left V 1 base short and J 9 bases short, with 6 bases between. The V gene's germline CDR1 is MNHNS and CDR2 SASEGT. This CDR3 comprises 11 residues.

The V gene is TRBV6-1, the J gene TRBJ2-7, with TRBD1 matching over 7 bases. V lost 1 base to trimming and J lost 2 bases; unmatched junction nucleotides: 5. The CDR3 has 15 residues. In germline, CDR1 is MNHNS, CDR2 SASEGT. The CDR3 reads CASSEGIQGAYEQYF. The CDR3 coding sequence is TGTGCCAGCAGTGAAGGTATCCAGGGGGCCTACGAGCAGTACTTC.

This chain links TRBV9 with TRBJ2-1, with D tentatively TRBD2 (6 bases). The V gene lost 0 bases and the J gene lost 3 bases, with 10 bases spanning the gap. Germline V gene lookup returns CDR1 SGDLS and CDR2 YYNGEE. The CDR3 has 15 residues. The CDR3 here is CASSVGSGFYNEQFF. DNA for the CDR3: TGTGCCAGCAGCGTAGGTAGCGGATTCTACAATGAGCAGTTCTTC.

The chain is built from TRBV6-5 and TRBJ1-4; D is undetermined. The CDR3 runs to 16 residues. Germline V CDR1 and CDR2: MNHEY, SVGAGI. V shed 4 bases and J shed 7 bases, with 19 bases lying between them. CDR3 sequence: CASSSPHRGTGEKLFF. In nucleotides, the CDR3 is TGTGCCAGCAGTTCCCCCCATCGGGGAACGGGTGAAAAACTGTTTTTT.

The rearrangement links TRBV9 to TRBJ1-1; D uncertain. V was shortened by 3 bases and J by 4 bases, with 10 bases between the two germline ends. The CDR3 runs to 13 residues. The germline V gene encodes CDR1 SGDLS and CDR2 YYNGEE. For the CDR3, the DNA is TGTGCCAGCAGCGCGATCGTCAGCACTGAAGCTTTCTTT. Translating it yields CASSAIVSTEAFF.

The genes are TRBV11-1 and TRBJ1-1; D is possibly TRBD1 (5 bases). Germline V lookup: CDR1 SGHAT, CDR2 FQDESV (reference sequence). V dropped 5 bases and J dropped 0 bases, with 13 bases sitting between them. This CDR3 region has 15 residues. The CDR3 loop is CASSRRQNMNTEAFF. Written as DNA, the CDR3 is TGTGCCAGCAGCCGGAGACAGAACATGAACACTGAAGCTTTCTTT. The whole variable domain, remainder taken from reference TRBV11-1 and TRBJ1-1, is EAEVAQSPRYKITEKSQAVAFWCDPISGHATLYWYRQILGQGPELLVQFQDESVVDDSQLPKDRFSAERLKGVDSTLKIQPAELGDSAMYLCASSRRQNMNTEAFFGQGTRLTVV.

The chain has TRBV5-1 and TRBJ1-2, with TRBD1 identical over 9 bases. Losses at the gene ends were 2 bases for V and 7 bases for J; bases not matched to a gene: 18. The CDR3 runs to 18 residues. Germline V gene sequence: CDR1 SGHRS, CDR2 YFSETQ. CDR3 sequence reads: CASSLQGASGLVVSGYTF. In DNA form, the CDR3 reads TGCGCCAGCAGCTTACAGGGGGCGAGTGGTTTGGTGGTCTCTGGCTACACCTTC.

This chain joins TRBV7-8 and TRBJ2-7, with 9 bases identical to TRBD2. This CDR3 comprises 15 residues. With V trimmed by 2 bases and J by 3 bases, 5 bases remained unmatched. The V gene's germline CDR1 is SGHVS and CDR2 FQNEAQ. CDR3 in DNA: TGTGCCAGCAGCTTAAGACTAGCGGCTGGCTACGAGCAGTACTTC. Protein product: CASSLRLAAGYEQYF. Full variable domain (outside the CDR3, taken from reference TRBV7-8 and TRBJ2-7): GAGVSQSPRYKVAKRGQDVALRCDPISGHVSLFWYQQALGQGPEFLTYFQNEAQLDKSGLPSDRFFAERPEGSVSTLKIQRTQQEDSAVYLCASSLRLAAGYEQYFGPGTRLTVT.

This sequence joins TRBV19 and TRBJ1-2; 10 bases map to TRBD1. Germline V gene sequence: CDR1 LNHDA, CDR2 SQIVND (reference sequence). The CDR3 consists of 15 residues. J lost 7 bases, V lost 3 bases, and 8 bases had no gene match. The chain's CDR3 is CASSIPTGGGFGYTF. CDR3 DNA sequence: TGTGCCAGTAGTATCCCGACAGGGGGCGGTTTTGGCTACACCTTC.

This chain links TRBV15 with TRBJ1-2; 10 bases align to TRBD1. The CDR3 sequence is 14 residues long. Trimming took 1 base from V and 6 from J; bases not matched to a gene: 2. The germline V gene has CDR1 LNHNV and CDR2 YYDKDF (reference sequence). CDR3 nucleotide sequence: TGTGCCACCAGCAGAGCGGGGACAGGGGATGGCTACACCTTC. Amino acid sequence: CATSRAGTGDGYTF. The complete variable domain, with remaining parts taken from reference TRBV15 and TRBJ1-2, reads DAMVIQNPRYQVTQFGKPVTLSCSQTLNHNVMYWYQQKSSQAPKLLFHYYDKDFNNEADTPDNFQSRRPNTSFCFLDIRSPGLGDTAMYLCATSRAGTGDGYTFGSGTRLTVV.